Listed below are T cell receptor beta chains from one sample, sequenced in a study of blood T cell repertoires in COVID-19. Only in-frame clones appear in the TCRdb table, and some are missing; sequencing was by immunoSEQ multiplex PCR. The data show tens of thousands of clones, with 85% seen just once and 3.5% to 4% held by the top ten. The specimen sequenced was peripheral blood. Every receptor here comes from a man in his sixties with acute or convalescent COVID-19. Both conserved end residues are part of each CDR3. The D gene is left open where the match is weak. Size is omitted from some rows. Given values are once, few, many or a class for expanded clones.

v_call: TRBV6-5; clone_size: .; cdr3_length: 14; d_call: .; j_call: TRBJ2-4; cdr3_nt: TGTGCCAGCAGTTCTAGCTTACGGGGAAACATTCAGTACTTC; cdr3_aa: CASSSSLRGNIQYF
v_call: TRBV6-6; clone_size: once; cdr3_length: 14; d_call: TRBD1; j_call: TRBJ1-2; cdr3_nt: TGTGCCAGCACCCCATTGGGGGACAGCCCCCTCTACACCTTC; cdr3_aa: CASTPLGDSPLYTF
v_call: TRBV3-1/TRBV3-2; clone_size: .; cdr3_length: 17; d_call: TRBD2; j_call: TRBJ2-5; cdr3_nt: TGTGCCAGCAGCCAACAGGGACTAGCGGGGGGGCAAGAGACCCAGTACTTC; cdr3_aa: CASSQQGLAGGQETQYF
v_call: TRBV6-1; clone_size: .; cdr3_length: 18; d_call: .; j_call: TRBJ2-7; cdr3_nt: TGTGCCAGCAGTGAAGTGGCAGGCGCCCTACGTAATTTCTACGAGCAGTACTTC; cdr3_aa: CASSEVAGALRNFYEQYF
v_call: TRBV28; clone_size: .; cdr3_length: 12; d_call: TRBD1; j_call: TRBJ1-2; cdr3_nt: TGTGCCAGCGCGACAGGGAACTATGGCTACACCTTC; cdr3_aa: CASATGNYGYTF
v_call: TRBV7-3; clone_size: .; cdr3_length: 15; d_call: TRBD1; j_call: TRBJ1-2; cdr3_nt: TGTGCCAGCAGCCCACCGGGACAGGGTGTTTCTGGCTACACCTTC; cdr3_aa: CASSPPGQGVSGYTF
v_call: TRBV6-5; clone_size: .; cdr3_length: 15; d_call: TRBD2; j_call: TRBJ2-7; cdr3_nt: TGTGCCAGCAGGTTCGGACTAGCGGCTTCCTACGAGCAGTACTTC; cdr3_aa: CASRFGLAASYEQYF
v_call: TRBV11-2; clone_size: .; cdr3_length: 14; d_call: TRBD1; j_call: TRBJ2-5; cdr3_nt: TGTGCCAGCGTCAAAGCAGGGGGAGAGGAGACCCAGTACTTC; cdr3_aa: CASVKAGGEETQYF
v_call: TRBV12-3/TRBV12-4; clone_size: .; cdr3_length: 12; d_call: TRBD1; j_call: TRBJ2-7; cdr3_nt: TGTGCCAGCAGTAGGGACAGGATTGAGCAGTACTTC; cdr3_aa: CASSRDRIEQYF
v_call: TRBV18; clone_size: .; cdr3_length: 15; d_call: TRBD2; j_call: TRBJ2-1; cdr3_nt: TGTGCCAGCTCACCCGGGACTAGCTCCTACAATGAGCAGTTCTTC; cdr3_aa: CASSPGTSSYNEQFF
v_call: TRBV7-2; clone_size: .; cdr3_length: 16; d_call: .; j_call: TRBJ2-1; cdr3_nt: TGTGCCAGCAGCTTCCGTCAGCAGCGGACTTACAATGAGCAGTTCTTC; cdr3_aa: CASSFRQQRTYNEQFF
v_call: TRBV5-1; clone_size: .; cdr3_length: 15; d_call: .; j_call: TRBJ2-3; cdr3_nt: TGCGCCAGCAGCTTGGTCGCTAGTGGGGCGGATACGCAGTATTTT; cdr3_aa: CASSLVASGADTQYF
v_call: TRBV6-5; clone_size: .; cdr3_length: 16; d_call: TRBD2; j_call: TRBJ2-2; cdr3_nt: TGTGCCAGCAGTTCACCTAGCGGGCCTAACACCGGGGAGCTGTTTTTT; cdr3_aa: CASSSPSGPNTGELFF
v_call: TRBV2; clone_size: few; cdr3_length: 12; d_call: .; j_call: TRBJ2-7; cdr3_nt: TGTGCCAGCAGCCTAGACAGCTACGAGCAGTACTTC; cdr3_aa: CASSLDSYEQYF
v_call: TRBV7-9; clone_size: .; cdr3_length: 15; d_call: .; j_call: TRBJ1-2; cdr3_nt: TGTGCCAGCAGCCTGATGTTGGGGGGGCCATATGGCTACACCTTC; cdr3_aa: CASSLMLGGPYGYTF
v_call: TRBV7-8; clone_size: .; cdr3_length: 14; d_call: .; j_call: TRBJ1-4; cdr3_nt: TGTGCCAGCAGCTTAGTGGCAGATAATGAAAAACTGTTTTTT; cdr3_aa: CASSLVADNEKLFF
v_call: TRBV15; clone_size: once; cdr3_length: 17; d_call: TRBD1; j_call: TRBJ1-2; cdr3_nt: TGTGCCACCAGCAGAGAAGTGCGTAGGACAGGGGGCTATGGCTACACCTTC; cdr3_aa: CATSREVRRTGGYGYTF
v_call: TRBV6-5; clone_size: .; cdr3_length: 15; d_call: TRBD1; j_call: TRBJ1-3; cdr3_nt: TGTGCCAGCAGTCTGGGCAGGGGGTCTGGAAACACCATATATTTT; cdr3_aa: CASSLGRGSGNTIYF
v_call: TRBV6-4; clone_size: .; cdr3_length: 16; d_call: .; j_call: TRBJ2-2; cdr3_nt: TGTGCCAGCTTTAACCGGGGATCTTTTTTGACCGGGGAGCTGTTTTTT; cdr3_aa: CASFNRGSFLTGELFF
v_call: TRBV5-1; clone_size: .; cdr3_length: 16; d_call: TRBD1; j_call: TRBJ1-5; cdr3_nt: TGCGCCAGCAGCTTGGGGGGGACAGGTGCTAATCAGCCCCAGCATTTT; cdr3_aa: CASSLGGTGANQPQHF
v_call: TRBV5-1; clone_size: once; cdr3_length: 17; d_call: .; j_call: TRBJ1-1; cdr3_nt: TGCGCCAGCAGCTTGGCAGTCATCCGGAGAGGGGGTACTGAAGCTTTCTTT; cdr3_aa: CASSLAVIRRGGTEAFF
v_call: TRBV2; clone_size: .; cdr3_length: 14; d_call: .; j_call: TRBJ1-2; cdr3_nt: TGTGCCAGCAGTGAAGCGTACGGTAACTATGGCTACACCTTC; cdr3_aa: CASSEAYGNYGYTF
v_call: TRBV7-9; clone_size: .; cdr3_length: 16; d_call: .; j_call: TRBJ1-6; cdr3_nt: TGTGCCAGCAGCTCCCAAGGGGGGGCGAGGAATTCACCCCTCCACTTT; cdr3_aa: CASSSQGGARNSPLHF
v_call: TRBV5-1; clone_size: .; cdr3_length: 21; d_call: TRBD2; j_call: TRBJ2-5; cdr3_nt: TGCGCCAGCAGCTTGGGGGGAATCGGACTAGCGGGGGTCATTCACCAAGAGACCCAGTACTTC; cdr3_aa: CASSLGGIGLAGVIHQETQYF
v_call: TRBV3-1/TRBV3-2; clone_size: .; cdr3_length: 12; d_call: .; j_call: TRBJ1-1; cdr3_nt: TGTGCCAGCAGTTCCACAAGCACTGAAGCTTTCTTT; cdr3_aa: CASSSTSTEAFF
v_call: TRBV5-1; clone_size: .; cdr3_length: 16; d_call: TRBD1; j_call: TRBJ2-7; cdr3_nt: TGCGCCAGCAGCCATAACTCTGCCGGGACAGGGAACGAGCAGTACTTC; cdr3_aa: CASSHNSAGTGNEQYF
v_call: TRBV5-1; clone_size: .; cdr3_length: 15; d_call: .; j_call: TRBJ2-7; cdr3_nt: TGCGCCAGCAGCTTGGTTTCAGGCAACTCCTACGAGCAGTACTTC; cdr3_aa: CASSLVSGNSYEQYF
v_call: TRBV7-2; clone_size: .; cdr3_length: 13; d_call: .; j_call: TRBJ1-1; cdr3_nt: TGTGCCAGCAGCTACACACCGAACACTGAAGCTTTCTTT; cdr3_aa: CASSYTPNTEAFF
v_call: TRBV18; clone_size: .; cdr3_length: 14; d_call: TRBD1; j_call: TRBJ2-7; cdr3_nt: TGTGCCAGCTCAGGGACAGGGGAAAGATACGAGCAGTACTTC; cdr3_aa: CASSGTGERYEQYF
v_call: TRBV28; clone_size: .; cdr3_length: 16; d_call: TRBD1; j_call: TRBJ1-2; cdr3_nt: TGTGCCAGCAGTTTATTAGGACAGGGAGAGTTCTATGGCTACACCTTC; cdr3_aa: CASSLLGQGEFYGYTF
v_call: TRBV7-6; clone_size: .; cdr3_length: 15; d_call: .; j_call: TRBJ2-1; cdr3_nt: TGTGCCAGCAGCTTCGCGGGGAATCTGTACAATGAGCAGTTCTTC; cdr3_aa: CASSFAGNLYNEQFF
v_call: TRBV4-1; clone_size: .; cdr3_length: 15; d_call: .; j_call: TRBJ1-4; cdr3_nt: TGCGCCAGCAGCCAAGGAGGGGGTGCTAATGAAAAACTGTTTTTT; cdr3_aa: CASSQGGGANEKLFF